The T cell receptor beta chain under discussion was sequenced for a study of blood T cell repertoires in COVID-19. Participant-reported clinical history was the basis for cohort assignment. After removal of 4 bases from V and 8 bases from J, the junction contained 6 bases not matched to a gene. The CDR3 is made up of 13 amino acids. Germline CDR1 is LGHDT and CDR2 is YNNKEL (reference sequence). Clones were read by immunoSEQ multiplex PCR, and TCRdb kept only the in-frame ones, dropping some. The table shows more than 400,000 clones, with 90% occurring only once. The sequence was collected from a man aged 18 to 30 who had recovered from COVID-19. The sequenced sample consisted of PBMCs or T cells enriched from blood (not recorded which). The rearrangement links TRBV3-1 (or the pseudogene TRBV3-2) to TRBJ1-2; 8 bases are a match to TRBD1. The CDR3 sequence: CASSLRTGSGYTF. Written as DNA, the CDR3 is TGTGCCAGCAGCCTCAGGACAGGGAGCGGCTACACCTTC.